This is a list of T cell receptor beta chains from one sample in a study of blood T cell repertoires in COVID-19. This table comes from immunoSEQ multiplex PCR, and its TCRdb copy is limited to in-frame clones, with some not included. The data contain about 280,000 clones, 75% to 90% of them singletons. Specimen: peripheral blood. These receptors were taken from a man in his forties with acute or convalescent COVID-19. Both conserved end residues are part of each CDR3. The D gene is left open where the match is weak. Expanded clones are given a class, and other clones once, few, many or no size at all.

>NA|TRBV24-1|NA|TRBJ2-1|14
CATSDRYVQDEQFF
TGTGCCACCAGTGACCGTTACGTCCAGGATGAGCAGTTCTTC
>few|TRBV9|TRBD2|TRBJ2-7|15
CASSFSSGPRREQYF
TGTGCCAGCAGCTTTTCTAGCGGGCCAAGGAGGGAGCAGTACTTC
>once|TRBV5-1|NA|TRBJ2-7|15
CASSLLGARSGEQYF
TGCGCCAGCAGCTTACTCGGCGCGCGGAGCGGCGAGCAGTACTTC
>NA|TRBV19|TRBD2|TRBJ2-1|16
CASSYRDKRGAGEQFF
TGTGCCAGTAGTTATCGGGATAAGCGGGGGGCGGGAGAGCAGTTCTTC
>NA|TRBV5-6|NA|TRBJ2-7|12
CASSLVGYEQYF
TGTGCCAGCAGCTTGGTCGGCTACGAGCAGTACTTC
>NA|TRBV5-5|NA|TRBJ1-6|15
CASSLSDSHNSPLHF
TGTGCCAGCAGCTTGTCCGACAGCCATAATTCACCCCTCCACTTT
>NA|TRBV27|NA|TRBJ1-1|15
CASSSLGRADTEAFF
TGTGCCAGCAGTTCCCTTGGCAGGGCGGACACTGAAGCTTTCTTT
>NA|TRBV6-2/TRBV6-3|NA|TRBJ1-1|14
CASSQQGRWSEAFF
TGTGCCAGCAGCCAACAGGGAAGGTGGTCTGAAGCTTTCTTT
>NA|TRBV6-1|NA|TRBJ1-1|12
CASSESGSAGDF
TGTGCCAGCAGTGAATCCGGCTCTGCGGGAGACTTT
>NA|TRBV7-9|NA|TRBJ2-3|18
CASSFSSVGRGYGDTQYF
TGTGCCAGCAGCTTCTCCTCGGTGGGCAGGGGATATGGAGATACGCAGTATTTT
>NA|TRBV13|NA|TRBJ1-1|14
CASSPRQIIGEAFF
TGTGCCAGCAGCCCCCGACAGATTATCGGTGAAGCTTTCTTT
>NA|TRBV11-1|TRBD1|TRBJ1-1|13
CASSLHRGLQAFF
TGTGCCAGCAGCCTTCACAGGGGACTCCAGGCTTTCTTT
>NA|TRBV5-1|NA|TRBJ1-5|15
CASSLDTPTNQPQHF
TGCGCCAGCAGCTTGGACACTCCGACTAATCAGCCCCAGCATTTT
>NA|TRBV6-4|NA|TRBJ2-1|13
CASSVRLYNEQFF
TGTGCCAGCAGTGTGAGGCTTTACAATGAGCAGTTCTTC
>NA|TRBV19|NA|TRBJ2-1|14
CASSIDLPYNEQFF
TGTGCCAGTAGTATAGATCTTCCCTACAATGAGCAGTTCTTC
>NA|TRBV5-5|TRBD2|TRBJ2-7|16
CASSLGPAGGSYEQYF
TGTGCCAGCAGCTTGGGACCAGCGGGGGGCTCCTACGAGCAGTACTTC
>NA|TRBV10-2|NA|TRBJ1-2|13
CASRETGAGGYTF
TGCGCCAGCAGGGAGACGGGCGCGGGGGGCTACACCTTC
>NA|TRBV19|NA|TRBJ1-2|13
CASSLPTEYGYTF
TGTGCCAGTAGTCTCCCCACAGAGTATGGCTACACCTTC
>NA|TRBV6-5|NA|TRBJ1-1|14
CASSSPGENTEAFF
TGTGCCAGCAGTTCACCGGGAGAGAACACTGAAGCTTTCTTT
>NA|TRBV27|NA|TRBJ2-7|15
CASSLSRTGIYEQYF
TGTGCCAGCAGTTTATCGCGAACAGGGATCTACGAGCAGTACTTC
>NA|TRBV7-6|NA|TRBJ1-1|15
CASSLGRGINTEAFF
TGTGCCAGCAGCTTAGGGCGGGGGATCAACACTGAAGCTTTCTTT
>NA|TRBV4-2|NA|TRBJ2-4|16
CASSQVVRAEENIQYF
TGTGCCAGCAGCCAAGTTGTCAGGGCGGAAGAAAACATTCAGTACTTC
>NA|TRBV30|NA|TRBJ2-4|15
CAWSQRGGSKNIQYF
TGTGCCTGGAGTCAACGAGGGGGATCCAAAAACATTCAGTACTTC
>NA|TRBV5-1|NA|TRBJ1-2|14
CASSRRTENYGYTF
TGCGCCAGCAGCCGACGGACAGAGAACTATGGCTACACCTTC
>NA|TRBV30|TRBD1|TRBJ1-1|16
CAWSVNRGAEITEAFF
TGTGCCTGGAGTGTAAACAGGGGGGCTGAGATCACTGAAGCTTTCTTT
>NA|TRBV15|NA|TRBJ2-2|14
CATSRGGDTGELFF
TGTGCCACCAGCAGAGGCGGTGACACCGGGGAGCTGTTTTTT
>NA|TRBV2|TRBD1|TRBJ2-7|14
CASIFSPGAGQEGF
TGTGCCAGCATTTTCTCCCCCGGCGCGGGACAGGAGGGCTTC
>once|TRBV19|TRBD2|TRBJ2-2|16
CASSITGGPNTGELFF
TGTGCCAGTAGTATCACGGGGGGGCCCAACACCGGGGAGCTGTTTTTT
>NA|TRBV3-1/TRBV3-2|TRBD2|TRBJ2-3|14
CASSPGGNADTQYF
TGTGCCAGCAGCCCCGGGGGGAATGCAGATACGCAGTATTTT
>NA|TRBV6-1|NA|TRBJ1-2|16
CASSEAVRGRGYGYTF
TGTGCCAGCAGTGAAGCGGTCAGGGGACGAGGCTATGGCTACACCTTC
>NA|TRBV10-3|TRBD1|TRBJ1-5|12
CANGDRDQPQHF
TGTGCCAACGGAGACAGGGATCAGCCCCAGCATTTT
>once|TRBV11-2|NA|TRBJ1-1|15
CASSLLVGGNTEAFF
TGTGCCAGCAGCTTACTGGTAGGGGGGAACACTGAAGCTTTCTTT
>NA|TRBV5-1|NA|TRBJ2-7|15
CASSLAGGSTYEQYF
TGCGCCAGCAGCTTGGCCGGAGGGAGCACCTACGAGCAGTACTTC
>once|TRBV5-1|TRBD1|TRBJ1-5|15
CASSLAGTVNQPQHF
TGCGCCAGCAGCTTGGCCGGGACAGTCAATCAGCCCCAGCATTTT
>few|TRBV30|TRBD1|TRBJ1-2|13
CAWTRQGGDGYTF
TGTGCCTGGACCCGACAGGGGGGCGATGGCTACACCTTC
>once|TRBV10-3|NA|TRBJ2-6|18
CAISGLGSFGPGANVLTF
TGTGCCATCAGTGGGCTCGGGTCTTTCGGCCCGGGGGCCAACGTCCTGACTTTC
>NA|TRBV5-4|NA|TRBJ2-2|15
CASSRYAGNTGELFF
TGTGCCAGCAGCCGATACGCGGGGAACACCGGGGAGCTGTTTTTT
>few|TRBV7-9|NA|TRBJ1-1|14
CASSLPQGSTEAFF
TGTGCCAGCAGTCTCCCCCAGGGGAGCACTGAAGCTTTCTTT
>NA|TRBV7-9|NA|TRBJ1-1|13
CASSVQGGTEAFF
TGTGCCAGCAGCGTACAGGGCGGCACTGAAGCTTTCTTT
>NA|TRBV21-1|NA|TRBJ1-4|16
CASSSQGGGSTEKLFF
TGTGCCAGCAGCTCCCAAGGGGGGGGCTCAACTGAAAAACTGTTTTTT
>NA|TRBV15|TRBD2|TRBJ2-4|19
CATSREITSGAVAKNIQYF
TGTGCCACCAGCAGAGAGATCACTAGCGGGGCCGTAGCCAAAAACATTCAGTACTTC
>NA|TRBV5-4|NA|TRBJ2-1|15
CASSPDSSSYNEQFF
TGTGCCAGCAGCCCCGACAGTAGCTCCTACAATGAGCAGTTCTTC
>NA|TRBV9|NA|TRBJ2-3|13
CASSVTDTDTQYF
TGTGCCAGCAGCGTTACAGACACAGATACGCAGTATTTT
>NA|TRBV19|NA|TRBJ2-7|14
CASSGLRGSYEQYF
TGTGCCAGTAGCGGCCTCCGGGGGTCCTACGAGCAGTACTTC
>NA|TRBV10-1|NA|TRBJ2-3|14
CASSVRGRGDTQYF
TGCGCCAGCAGTGTAAGGGGCAGGGGAGATACGCAGTATTTT
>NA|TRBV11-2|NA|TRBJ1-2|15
CASSPYPGLGYGYTF
TGTGCCAGCAGCCCCTATCCGGGACTGGGCTATGGCTACACCTTC
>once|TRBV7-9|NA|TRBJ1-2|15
CASSLGQQGGYGYTF
TGTGCCAGCAGCTTAGGTCAACAGGGCGGCTATGGCTACACCTTC
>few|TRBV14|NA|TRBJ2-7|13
CASSQEGLYEQYF
TGTGCCAGCAGCCAAGAGGGGCTCTACGAGCAGTACTTC
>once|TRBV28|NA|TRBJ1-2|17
CASSSGLGGGAYYGYTF
TGTGCCAGCAGTTCTGGCCTGGGAGGTGGGGCATACTATGGCTACACCTTC
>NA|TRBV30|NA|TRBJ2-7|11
CACDSHYEQYF
TGTGCCTGCGACAGTCACTACGAGCAGTACTTC
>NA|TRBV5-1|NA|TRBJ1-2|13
CASSLSRDYGYTF
TGCGCCAGCAGCTTGAGCAGGGACTATGGCTACACCTTC
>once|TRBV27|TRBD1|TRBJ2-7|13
CASSETGLSEQYF
TGTGCCAGCAGTGAGACAGGGCTGAGCGAGCAGTACTTC
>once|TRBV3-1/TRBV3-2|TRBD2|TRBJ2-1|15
CASRPTSGGNNEQFF
TGTGCCAGCAGGCCCACTAGCGGGGGAAACAATGAGCAGTTCTTC
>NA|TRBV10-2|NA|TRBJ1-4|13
CASRGLTNEKLFF
TGCGCCAGCAGGGGCCTAACTAATGAAAAACTGTTTTTT
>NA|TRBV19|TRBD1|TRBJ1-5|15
CASSIERGRDQPQHF
TGTGCCAGTAGTATAGAAAGGGGGCGAGACCAGCCCCAGCATTTT
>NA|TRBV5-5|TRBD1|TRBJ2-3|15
CASSLTTGSVGTQYF
TGTGCCAGCAGCTTAACGACAGGGTCGGTAGGTACGCAGTATTTT